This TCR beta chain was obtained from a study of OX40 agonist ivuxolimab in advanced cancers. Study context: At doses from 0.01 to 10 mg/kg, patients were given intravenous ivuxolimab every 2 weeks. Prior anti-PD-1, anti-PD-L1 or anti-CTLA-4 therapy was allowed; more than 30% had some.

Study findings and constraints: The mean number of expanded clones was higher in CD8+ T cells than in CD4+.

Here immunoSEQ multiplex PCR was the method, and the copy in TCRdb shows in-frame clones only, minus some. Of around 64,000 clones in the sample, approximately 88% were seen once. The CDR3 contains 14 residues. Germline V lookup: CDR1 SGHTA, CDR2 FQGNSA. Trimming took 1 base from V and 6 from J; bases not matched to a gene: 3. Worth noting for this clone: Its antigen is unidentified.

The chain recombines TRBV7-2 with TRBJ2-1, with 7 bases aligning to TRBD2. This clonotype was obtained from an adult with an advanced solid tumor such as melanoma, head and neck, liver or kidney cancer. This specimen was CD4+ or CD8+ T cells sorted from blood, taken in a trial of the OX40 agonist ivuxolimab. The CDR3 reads CASSLGTSGNEQFF. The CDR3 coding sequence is TGTGCCAGCAGCTTAGGGACTAGTGGCAATGAGCAGTTCTTC. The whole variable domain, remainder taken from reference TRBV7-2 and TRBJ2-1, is GAGVSQSPSNKVTEKGKDVELRCDPISGHTALYWYRQSLGQGLEFLIYFQGNSAPDKSGLPSDRFSAERTGGSVSTLTIQRTQQEDSAVYLCASSLGTSGNEQFFGPGTRLTVL.